The clone carrying this T cell receptor (beta chain) was counted a single time. Its antigen is undetermined. The data were obtained in a study of long-term antiretroviral therapy in people with HIV. Study information: Some samples came about a decade before the 2015 immediate-ART recommendation, and these were the earliest.

The study, taken as a whole, reports: Relative to control repertoires, HIV repertoires exhibited narrower CDR3 length ranges.

The CDR3 extends over 16 amino acids. Germline CDR1 reads SGHTA; CDR2 reads FQGNSA. V lost 0 bases and J lost 4; bases outside the gene matches: 5. With survey level as its setting, the immunoSEQ assay was v3.0. Clones were sequenced by immunoSEQ multiplex PCR, and TCRdb holds only the in-frame ones, with some missing. The data contain about 27,000 clones, roughly 80% of them singletons. The rearrangement links TRBV7-2 to TRBJ1-4, with 7 bases fitting TRBD1. The clonotype originates from a man aged 25 to 40 with HIV. The source was unsorted PBMCs, collected 2.1 years after starting antiretroviral therapy. The CDR3 here is CASSLAGRGHNEKLFF. The CDR3 DNA follows: TGTGCCAGCAGCTTAGCTGGAAGGGGGCATAATGAAAAACTGTTTTTT.